The source of this T cell receptor (beta chain) is a study of regulatory T cells in long-lasting Graves disease. Study outcomes and limitations: Repertoires from persistent disease leaned toward TRBV28, TRBJ1-2 and TRBJ2-5. A reduction in accuracy may have resulted from the small sample size. Fewer public clonotypes were shared by new patients (around 960) than by persistent patients (about 2,800). Persistent-disease Graves' patients showed less TCR diversity than new cases.

Time point specified: newly diagnosed GD, antithyroid drugs for less than 3 months. Isolated PBMC RNA provided the starting material for the TCR library. In regard to this clonotype: The target antigen is unknown.

The TCR beta library used iRepertoire HTBI primers with Arm-PCR amplification of CDR3. TCRdb analysed the multiplex PCR reads with MiXCR anew, one entry per CDR3 protein. The table shows hundreds of thousands of distinct CDR3 sequences, with around 15% occurring only once. This CDR3 is built from 15 residues. Germline-derived CDR1 and CDR2 are MDHEN and SYDVKM. Deletions cut 2 bases from V and 12 bases from J, with 19 bases between. The J gene is TRBJ1-4, the V gene TRBV28; D is perhaps TRBD1 (5 bases). Sequences were derived from peripheral blood mononuclear cells (PBMCs), sampled at new diagnosis, from a patient treated with antithyroid drugs. This clonotype was obtained from a female donor with Graves disease. The CDR3, as DNA: TGTGCCAGCAGTTTAGACAGCCGGGAGTGGTGGGAACTGTTTTTT. Its translation is CASSLDSREWWELFF. The full variable domain, its missing parts supplied by reference TRBV28 and TRBJ1-4, is DVKVTQSSRYLVKRTGEKVFLECVQDMDHENMFWYRQDPGLGLRLIYFSYDVKMKEKGDIPEGYSVSREKKERFSLILESASTNQTSMYLCASSLDSREWWELFFGSGTQLSVL.